Listed below are T cell receptor beta chains from one sample, sequenced in a study of T cells in Graves' hyperthyroidism and ophthalmopathy. MiXCR was run by TCRdb on the multiplex PCR reads, yielding one entry per CDR3 protein. The data hold 400,000 or so distinct CDR3 sequences, with about 14% observed a single time. Input material: blood. These receptors were obtained from a woman in her thirties with Graves' ophthalmopathy. Both conserved end residues are part of each CDR3. Each record gives: D gene, clone size, V gene, J gene, CDR3 protein, CDR3 DNA. The D gene is left open where the match is weak. The listing skips clone size in some rows; elsewhere it reads once, few, many or a size class.

TRBD2	many	TRBV7-9	TRBJ2-5	CASSLKRGDPGQETQYF	TGTGCCAGCAGCTTAAAACGGGGGGACCCAGGGCAAGAGACCCAGTACTTC
TRBD2	many	TRBV7-6	TRBJ2-5	CASRPSAGSSQETQYF	TGTGCCAGCAGACCGTCAGCGGGGTCCTCTCAAGAGACCCAGTACTTC
.	.	TRBV4-1	TRBJ1-1	CASSQDQQGWYRDTEAFF	TGCGCCAGCAGCCAAGATCAACAGGGTTGGTATCGGGACACTGAAGCTTTCTTT
TRBD1	few	TRBV5-8	TRBJ2-7	CASSLGQGVLTYEQYF	TGTGCCAGCAGCTTGGGACAGGGAGTGTTAACCTACGAGCAGTACTTC
.	few	TRBV13	TRBJ1-6	CASSLVQKQGPSSPLHF	TGTGCCAGCAGCTTAGTACAGAAACAGGGTCCGAGTTCACCCCTCCACTTT
.	many	TRBV20-1	TRBJ2-1	CSASLVWELGSVNEQFF	TGCAGTGCTAGTTTGGTCTGGGAGCTGGGGAGTGTTAATGAGCAGTTCTTC
.	many	TRBV28	TRBJ2-3	CASSEAPRTDTQYF	TGTGCCAGCAGTGAAGCGCCTCGCACAGATACGCAGTATTTT
.	few	TRBV7-9	TRBJ1-6	CASSLGGGLSYNSPLHF	TGTGCCAGCAGCTTAGGTGGCGGGCTCTCCTATAATTCACCCCTCCACTTT
.	few	TRBV4-1	TRBJ2-7	CASSQGPPYEQYF	TGCGCCAGCAGCCAAGGTCCCCCCTACGAGCAGTACTTC
.	.	TRBV5-5	TRBJ2-2	CASSLTTADMFGELFF	TGTGCCAGCAGCTTAACAACCGCGGACATGTTTGGGGAGCTGTTTTTT
TRBD2	.	TRBV6-2/TRBV6-3	TRBJ2-5	CASSSLAGAPGQYF	TGTGCCAGCAGTTCACTAGCGGGGGCGCCGGGCCAGTACTTC
.	few	TRBV30	TRBJ2-2	CAWSTAVGDGAGELFF	TGTGCCTGGAGTACGGCCGTAGGGGATGGTGCCGGGGAGCTGTTTTTT
TRBD1	many	TRBV28	TRBJ2-7	CASSRTGSYEQYF	TGTGCCAGCAGTCGGACAGGGTCCTACGAGCAGTACTTC
.	many	TRBV5-8	TRBJ1-1	CASTLLWPQNTEAFF	TGTGCCAGCACCTTGTTGTGGCCCCAGAACACTGAAGCTTTCTTT
TRBD1	many	TRBV19	TRBJ1-5	CASSPGTVSGQPQHF	TGTGCCAGTAGTCCCGGGACAGTCAGCGGTCAGCCCCAGCATTTT
.	many	TRBV28	TRBJ2-4	CASSFADLAKNIQYF	TGTGCCAGCAGTTTCGCAGACCTAGCCAAAAACATTCAGTACTTC
.	.	TRBV3-1	TRBJ1-6	CASSQEGIASPLHF	TGTGCCAGCAGCCAAGAAGGGATCGCCTCACCCCTCCACTTT
TRBD2	many	TRBV11-3	TRBJ2-1	CASSKGAGVTYNEQFF	TGTGCCAGCAGCAAGGGAGCGGGGGTAACCTACAATGAGCAGTTCTTC
.	many	TRBV18	TRBJ1-2	CASSPPVAAREGYTF	TGTGCCAGCTCACCACCGGTGGCAGCCCGCGAGGGCTACACCTTC
TRBD1	many	TRBV15	TRBJ1-1	CATSRVHSDRGNTEAFF	TGTGCCACCAGCAGAGTCCATTCGGACAGGGGGAACACTGAAGCTTTCTTT
TRBD1	many	TRBV7-2	TRBJ2-7	CASSFSRPGQGARQYF	TGTGCCAGCAGCTTCTCGCGACCGGGACAGGGGGCGCGGCAGTACTTC
.	many	TRBV20-1	TRBJ2-1	CSARGSLDHNEQFF	TGCAGTGCTAGAGGCAGCCTTGACCACAATGAGCAGTTCTTC
.	many	TRBV19	TRBJ1-1	CASTHRVPNTEAFF	TGTGCCAGTACCCACAGGGTGCCGAACACTGAAGCTTTCTTT
.	few	TRBV6-1	TRBJ1-2	CASSSPSFGYTF	TGTGCCAGCAGTTCCCCCAGTTTTGGCTACACCTTC
.	many	TRBV20-1	TRBJ2-7	CSARPGLADEQYF	TGCAGTGCTAGACCTGGGTTAGCCGACGAGCAGTACTTC
TRBD1	.	TRBV15	TRBJ2-2	CATSTDRGQVTGELFF	TGTGCCACCAGCACAGACAGGGGGCAGGTAACCGGGGAGCTGTTTTTT
TRBD2	many	TRBV20-1	TRBJ2-7	CSARDPAGSWEQYF	TGCAGTGCTAGAGATCCAGCGGGGTCCTGGGAGCAGTACTTC
TRBD2	many	TRBV20-1	TRBJ2-2	CSARETSGGLAGELFF	TGCAGTGCTCGAGAGACTAGCGGGGGACTCGCCGGGGAGCTGTTTTTT
.	many	TRBV5-6	TRBJ2-1	CASTEGGARGEQFF	TGTGCCAGCACCGAGGGGGGGGCCAGGGGTGAGCAGTTCTTC
TRBD1	.	TRBV4-1	TRBJ2-2	CASSQVPGQGVDTGELFF	TGCGCCAGCAGCCAAGTACCGGGACAGGGTGTGGACACCGGGGAGCTGTTTTTT
TRBD1	few	TRBV2	TRBJ1-4	CASSEAQVTGVKFF	TGTGCCAGCAGTGAAGCGCAGGTAACAGGGGTGAAGTTTTTT
.	many	TRBV19	TRBJ2-2	CASQPSHTNTGELFF	TGTGCCAGCCAGCCGTCACACACAAACACCGGGGAGCTGTTTTTT
.	many	TRBV30	TRBJ2-5	CAWTGRQAPPKTQYF	TGTGCCTGGACAGGAAGACAGGCGCCCCCGAAGACCCAGTACTTC
.	few	TRBV6-4	TRBJ2-2	CASSEWGTGELFF	TGTGCCAGCAGTGAATGGGGCACCGGGGAGCTGTTTTTT
.	many	TRBV27	TRBJ1-5	CASSHYNQPQHF	TGTGCCAGCAGCCATTATAATCAGCCCCAGCATTTT
TRBD1	few	TRBV7-9	TRBJ1-3	CASSSYVGTAMSSGNTIYF	TGTGCCAGCAGCTCATACGTCGGGACAGCCATGAGCTCTGGAAACACCATATATTTT
TRBD2	many	TRBV6-2/TRBV6-3	TRBJ2-1	CASRDPGTSGESSEQFF	TGTGCCAGCAGGGACCCGGGGACTAGCGGGGAAAGCAGTGAGCAGTTCTTC
TRBD1	.	TRBV11-1	TRBJ2-5	CASSHGTDRGETQYF	TGTGCCAGCAGCCACGGGACAGACCGGGGAGAGACCCAGTACTTC
.	few	TRBV20-1	TRBJ1-4	CSARAKTLWGEKLFF	TGCAGTGCTAGAGCAAAAACCTTATGGGGTGAAAAACTGTTTTTT
.	many	TRBV12-3/TRBV12-4	TRBJ2-1	CASSLGVGAGPNEQFF	TGTGCCAGCAGTTTAGGGGTAGGGGCGGGACCAAATGAGCAGTTCTTC
TRBD2	.	TRBV9	TRBJ2-1	CASSVAASGGPYEQFF	TGTGCCAGCAGCGTAGCAGCTAGCGGGGGGCCCTATGAGCAGTTCTTC